This T cell receptor (beta chain) emerged from a study of T cells in Graves' hyperthyroidism and ophthalmopathy. Germline values: CDR1 SNHLY, CDR2 FYNNEI. The V and J ends lost 6 bases and 7 bases, in that order; junction bases with no gene match: 9. The CDR3 contains 14 residues. RNA transcripts gave rise to amplified TCR beta CDR3 regions. The HTBI primer set served for first-round RT-PCR of the TCR CDR3. Via MiXCR, TCRdb re-called the multiplex PCR reads, giving one row per CDR3 protein. The repertoire holds roughly 380,000 distinct CDR3 sequences, approximately 15% seen once, with about 10% in the top ten. Clinicians diagnosed patients from clinical symptoms, serum thyroxine and TRAb, thyroid ultrasound and orbital computed tomography. At least ten counts were recorded for this clonotype.

The specimen sequenced was blood. This chain joins TRBV2 and TRBJ2-1, with 7 bases identical to TRBD2. The sequence was obtained from a woman in her sixties or seventies with Graves' hyperthyroidism. DNA for the CDR3: TGTGCCAGCAGCCCAGCGGGGTTGTTGAATGAGCAGTTCTTC. Its translation is CASSPAGLLNEQFF.